This T cell receptor (beta chain) derives from a study of T cell responses to AZD1222 COVID-19 vaccine. Study conclusions and caveats: Close to half of spike-specific TCRs reportedly recognize unmutated variant regions.

The method was immunoSEQ multiplex PCR; TCRdb's version includes in-frame clones alone and lacks a portion of them. The sample contains 130,000 to 150,000 clones, roughly nine tenths of which appear only once. As to this clone: Its antigen is not identified.

V dropped 1 base and J dropped 5; count of bases not matched to a gene: 10. The CDR3 is 17 amino acids. Germline V lookup: CDR1 SGHTA, CDR2 FQGTGA. The gene calls are TRBV7-3 and TRBJ2-1; 8 nucleotides match TRBD2. The source of this sequence is an adult in good health. Sequences were derived from peripheral blood, sampled on day 0 of AZD1222 vaccination. In DNA, the CDR3 is TGTGCCAGCAGCTTAAATAGCGGGGCTAGCGGAGACAATGAGCAGTTCTTC. This gives the protein CASSLNSGASGDNEQFF.